Sequencing of this TCR beta chain was carried out in a study of beta chain features in type 1 diabetes. The sample holds a few counts of this clone. CDR3 length: 18 residues. The V and J ends lost 2 bases and 0 bases, in that order; junction bases with no gene match: 8. Germline-derived CDR1 and CDR2 are SGHAT and FQNNGV. Sequenced material consisted of expressed TCRB transcripts (all of the isolated RNA was reverse transcribed). Produced via immunoSEQ multiplex PCR; TCRdb's table is partial and in-frame only. The repertoire holds hundreds of thousands of clones, with approximately 15% as singletons. J is TRBJ2-3 and V is TRBV11-2, with TRBD2 identical over 10 bases. The material sequenced was naive CD4+ T cells from blood. The TCR was taken from a man younger than 40 in good health. The CDR3 nucleotides are TGTGCCAGCAGCTTAAGGCCTAGCGGGGGCCTAAGCACAGATACGCAGTATTTT. Protein sequence: CASSLRPSGGLSTDTQYF.